This T cell receptor (beta chain) came from a study of blood T cell repertoires in COVID-19. Method: immunoSEQ multiplex PCR; TCRdb's copy keeps in-frame clones and lacks some. The data show 100,000 to 150,000 clones, 85% to 90% seen once. The V end was cut by 0 bases, the J end by 0 bases, with 13 bases between. The CDR3 consists of 17 residues. Germline lookup yields CDR1 SGHTA and CDR2 FQGTGA. The sequence derives from a man older than 75 with active or convalescent COVID-19. The V call is TRBV7-3, the J call TRBJ2-3; a possible D gene is TRBD2 (6 bases). Input material: peripheral blood. CDR3 bases: TGTGCCAGCAGCTTAACGGGGAGCGGGTCTAGCACAGATACGCAGTATTTT. Residues: CASSLTGSGSSTDTQYF.